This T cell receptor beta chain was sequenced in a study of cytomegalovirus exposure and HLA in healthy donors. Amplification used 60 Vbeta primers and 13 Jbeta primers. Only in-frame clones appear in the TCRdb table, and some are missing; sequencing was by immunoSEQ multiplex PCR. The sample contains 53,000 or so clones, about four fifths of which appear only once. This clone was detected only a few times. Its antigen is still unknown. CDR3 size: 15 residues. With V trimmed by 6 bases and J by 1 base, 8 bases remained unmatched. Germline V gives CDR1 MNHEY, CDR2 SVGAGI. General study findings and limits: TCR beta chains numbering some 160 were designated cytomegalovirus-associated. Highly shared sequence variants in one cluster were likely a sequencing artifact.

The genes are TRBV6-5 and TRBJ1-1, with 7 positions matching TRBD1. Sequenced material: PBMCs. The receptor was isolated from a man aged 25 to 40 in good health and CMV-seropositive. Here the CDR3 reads CASRNRGWRNTEAFF. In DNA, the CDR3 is TGTGCCAGCAGGAACAGGGGATGGCGGAACACTGAAGCTTTCTTT.